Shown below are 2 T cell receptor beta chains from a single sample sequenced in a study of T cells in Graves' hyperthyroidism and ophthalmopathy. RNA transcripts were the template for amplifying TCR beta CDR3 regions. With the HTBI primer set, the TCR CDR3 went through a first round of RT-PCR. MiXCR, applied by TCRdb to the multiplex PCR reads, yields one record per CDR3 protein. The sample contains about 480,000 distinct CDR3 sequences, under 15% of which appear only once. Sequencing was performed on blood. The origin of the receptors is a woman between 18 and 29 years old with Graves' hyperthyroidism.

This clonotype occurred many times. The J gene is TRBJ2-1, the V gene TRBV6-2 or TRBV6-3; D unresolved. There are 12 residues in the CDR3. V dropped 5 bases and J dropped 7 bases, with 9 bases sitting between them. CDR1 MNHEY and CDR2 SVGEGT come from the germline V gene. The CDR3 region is CASSPPRNEQFF. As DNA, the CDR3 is TGTGCCAGCAGTCCTCCCCGGAATGAGCAGTTCTTC.

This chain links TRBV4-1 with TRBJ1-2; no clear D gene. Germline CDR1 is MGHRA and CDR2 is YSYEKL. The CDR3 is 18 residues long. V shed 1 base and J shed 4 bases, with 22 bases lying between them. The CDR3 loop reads CASSQGPGFGQAPYGYTF. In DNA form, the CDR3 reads TGCGCCAGCAGCCAAGGGCCGGGGTTCGGTCAGGCCCCCTATGGCTACACCTTC.